The 15 T cell receptor beta chains below were found in one sample sequenced in a study of T cells in Graves' hyperthyroidism and ophthalmopathy. Template material for amplifying TCR beta CDR3 regions consisted of RNA transcripts. The TCR CDR3 first-round RT-PCR relied on the HTBI primer set. TCRdb reprocessed the multiplex PCR reads via MiXCR and lists one record per CDR3 protein. The sample includes over 400,000 distinct CDR3 sequences, about 20% of them seen just once. Sequences were obtained from blood. These TCRs come from a woman in her seventies with Graves' ophthalmopathy.

This clonotype was recorded many times. The chain has TRBV2 and TRBJ1-5, with D possibly being TRBD1 (6 bases). V dropped 7 bases and J dropped 9 bases, with 16 bases sitting between them. Germline V gene data show CDR1 as SNHLY and CDR2 as FYNNEI. CDR3 size: 13 residues. The chain's CDR3 is CASKGDIPGPQHF. In DNA form, the CDR3 reads TGTGCCAGCAAGGGGGACATTCCTGGGCCCCAGCATTTT.

This clonotype has a handful of counts. CDR3 sequence reads: CASTSRGRGTEAFF. In DNA form, the CDR3 reads TGTGCCAGCACATCGAGGGGGCGCGGGACTGAAGCTTTCTTT. This chain uses TRBV6-2 or TRBV6-3 with TRBJ1-1; TRBD1 matches 7 bases. The CDR3 sequence is 14 residues long. Trimming cost V 7 bases and J 5 bases; bases outside gene matches: 10. The germline V gene has CDR1 MNHEY and CDR2 SVGEGT.

This clonotype was counted at least ten times. The chain uses TRBV6-6 and TRBJ2-3; 7 bases line up with TRBD2. This CDR3 is 14 amino acids long. The germline V gene encodes CDR1 MNHNY and CDR2 SVGAGI (reference sequence). Trimming removed 2 bases from V and 8 bases from J; junction bases left unmatched: 7. CDR3 protein: CASSYLGEGGTQYF. CDR3 coding DNA: TGTGCCAGCAGTTACCTTGGGGAGGGAGGTACGCAGTATTTT.

This clonotype has just a few counts. The V gene is TRBV24-1, the J gene TRBJ2-2, with 10 bases fitting TRBD1. After removal of 2 bases from V and 4 bases from J, the junction contained 6 bases not matched to a gene. The CDR3 consists of 17 residues. CDR1 is KGHDR, CDR2 SFDVKD, per germline. In DNA form, the CDR3 reads TGTGCCACCAGTGATTCCGGGACAGGGGTCTTCACCGGGGAGCTGTTTTTT. Residues: CATSDSGTGVFTGELFF.

V and J are TRBV7-6 and TRBJ2-2, with D perhaps given as TRBD1 or TRBD2 (5 bases each). Trimming cost V 5 bases and J 7 bases, with 20 bases left between them. This CDR3 has 16 residues. In germline, CDR1 is SGHVS, CDR2 FNYEAQ. CDR3 region: CASSPGAGSASGELFF. The CDR3 DNA reads as TGTGCCAGCAGCCCCGGGGCAGGGAGTGCGAGCGGGGAGCTGTTTTTT.

This clonotype has at least ten counts. The gene calls are TRBV12-3 or TRBV12-4 and TRBJ2-1; D possibly uses TRBD1 or TRBD2 (5 bases each). There are 14 residues in the CDR3. V was clipped by 5 bases and J by 6 bases, with 14 bases between them. The CDR3 region has the DNA TGTGCCAGCAGTCCCCGCCCAGGGAGCAATGAGCAGTTCTTC. Its translation is CASSPRPGSNEQFF.

Remarks on this clonotype: At one end, the junction sequence differs from germline, possibly due to a read error. The rearrangement links TRBV7-9 to TRBJ1-1; D unresolved. Germline lookup yields CDR1 SEHNR and CDR2 FQNEAQ (reference sequence). The CDR3 consists of 14 residues. CDR3 DNA: TGTGCCAGCAGCTTGGATCACCAGAACACTGAAGCTTCCTTT. It encodes CASSLDHQNTEASF.

About this clonotype itself: Given a much more abundant clone one base away, this may be a read error. This rearrangement joins TRBV12-5 to TRBJ1-1; D not resolved. CDR1 LGHNT and CDR2 FRNRAP come from the germline V gene. This CDR3 has 12 residues. The CDR3 region has the DNA TGTGCTAGTGGGACAAGCTTGACTGGAGCTTTCTTT. Encoded protein: CASGTSLTGAFF.

V usage is TRBV9 and J usage is TRBJ2-1; 11 nucleotides align to TRBD2. The V segment lost 4 bases and the J segment 9 bases; nucleotides outside the gene matches: 15. Germline V gives CDR1 SGDLS, CDR2 YYNGEE. The CDR3 extends over 17 amino acids. The CDR3 region is CASSSRLTSGSFTEQFF. The DNA for the CDR3 is TGTGCCAGCAGCTCTCGCCTAACTAGCGGGAGCTTCACTGAGCAGTTCTTC.

This chain joins TRBV5-6 and TRBJ1-5; D is ambiguous. The germline CDR1 and CDR2 sequences are SGHDT and YYEEEE. Trimming removed 4 bases at V and 9 bases at J, with 14 bases between. This CDR3 is 13 amino acids long. CDR3 amino acids: CASSADPWRPQHF. CDR3 DNA: TGTGCCAGCAGCGCGGACCCATGGCGGCCCCAGCATTTT. The full variable domain, completed using reference TRBV5-6 and TRBJ1-5, is DAGVTQSPTHLIKTRGQQVTLRCSPKSGHDTVSWYQQALGQGPQFIFQYYEEEERQRGNFPDRFSGHQFPNYSSELNVNALLLGDSALYLCASSADPWRPQHFGDGTRLSIL.

This chain joins TRBV2 and TRBJ1-5; TRBD1 agrees at 8 bases. The germline V gene encodes CDR1 SNHLY and CDR2 FYNNEI. The CDR3 covers 17 residues. V lost 5 bases, J lost 1 base, and 10 bases stayed unmatched. The DNA for the CDR3 is TGTGCCAGCAGTACGAATCCGGGACAGGAGAGCAATCAGCCCCAGCATTTT. Protein: CASSTNPGQESNQPQHF.

The V and J genes are TRBV5-1 and TRBJ2-1; D is possibly TRBD2 (6 bases). The germline CDR1 and CDR2 sequences are SGHRS and YFSETQ. V gave up 0 bases and J gave up 10 bases, with 11 bases separating them. The CDR3 has 13 amino acids. The CDR3 spells CASSLGPGLEQFF. The DNA of the CDR3 is TGCGCCAGCAGCTTGGGACCGGGACTCGAGCAGTTCTTC. The full variable domain, with the rest looked up from reference TRBV5-1 and TRBJ2-1, is KAGVTQTPRYLIKTRGQQVTLSCSPISGHRSVSWYQQTPGQGLQFLFEYFSETQRNKGNFPGRFSGRQFSNSRSEMNVSTLELGDSALYLCASSLGPGLEQFFGPGTRLTVL.

In this sample, this clonotype turned up a few times. The chain carries TRBV28 and TRBJ1-1; D not resolved. CDR1 MDHEN and CDR2 SYDVKM come from the germline V gene. The V gene lost 2 bases and the J gene lost 0 bases, with 13 bases spanning the gap. The CDR3 is made up of 16 amino acids. This CDR3 is CASSLIARELNTEAFF. The DNA of the CDR3 is TGTGCCAGCAGTTTAATTGCAAGGGAACTGAACACTGAAGCTTTCTTT.

This clonotype has only a few counts. The J gene is TRBJ1-5, the V gene TRBV19, with TRBD1 matching 8 bases. Germline assignment: CDR1 LNHDA and CDR2 SQIVND (reference sequence). The CDR3 length is 19 residues. The junction had 21 bases not matched to a gene; V was cut back by 5 bases and J by 6 bases. In nucleotides, the CDR3 is TGTGCCAGTAGTTCCGGACAGGGTCAGGGAGGGCAGTTAGGTCAGCCCCAGCATTTT. Translating it yields CASSSGQGQGGQLGQPQHF.

The chain has TRBV5-1 and TRBJ2-5; maybe TRBD2 (6 bases). CDR1 and CDR2 (germline): SGHRS, YFSETQ. This CDR3 is built from 14 residues. Trimming stripped 3 bases from V and 5 bases from J, with 14 bases between. The CDR3 protein is CASSSPGVAETQYF. Written as DNA, the CDR3 is TGCGCCAGCAGCTCCCCGGGGGTAGCTGAGACCCAGTACTTC.